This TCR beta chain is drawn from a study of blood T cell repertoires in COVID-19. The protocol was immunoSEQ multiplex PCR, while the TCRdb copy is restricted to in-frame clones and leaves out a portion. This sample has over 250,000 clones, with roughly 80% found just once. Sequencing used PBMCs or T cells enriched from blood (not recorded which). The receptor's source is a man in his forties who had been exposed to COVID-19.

This chain's CDR3 is CASSLGAGPPDTQYF. CDR3 sequence (DNA): TGCGCCAGCAGCTTGGGGGCAGGGCCCCCAGATACGCAGTATTTT. This chain joins TRBV5-1 and TRBJ2-3, with D possibly TRBD1 on 5 matching bases. Per germline, CDR1 SGHRS and CDR2 YFSETQ. Trimming left V 0 bases short and J 4 bases short, with 12 bases between. The CDR3 covers 15 residues.